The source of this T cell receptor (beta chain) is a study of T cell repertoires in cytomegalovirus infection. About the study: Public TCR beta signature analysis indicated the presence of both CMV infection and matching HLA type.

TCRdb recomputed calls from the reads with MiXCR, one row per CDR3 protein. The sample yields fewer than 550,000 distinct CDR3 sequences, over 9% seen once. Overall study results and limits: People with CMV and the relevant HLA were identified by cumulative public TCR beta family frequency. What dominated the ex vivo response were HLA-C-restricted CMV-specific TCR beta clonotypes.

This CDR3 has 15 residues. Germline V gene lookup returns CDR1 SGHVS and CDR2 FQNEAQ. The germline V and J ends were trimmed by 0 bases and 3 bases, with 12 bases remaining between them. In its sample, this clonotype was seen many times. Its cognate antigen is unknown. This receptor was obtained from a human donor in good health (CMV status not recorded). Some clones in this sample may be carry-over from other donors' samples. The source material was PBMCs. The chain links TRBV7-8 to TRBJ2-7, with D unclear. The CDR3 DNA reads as TGTGCCAGCAGCTTAGCAGACATGGTCAGCTACGAGCAGTACTTC. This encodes CASSLADMVSYEQYF.